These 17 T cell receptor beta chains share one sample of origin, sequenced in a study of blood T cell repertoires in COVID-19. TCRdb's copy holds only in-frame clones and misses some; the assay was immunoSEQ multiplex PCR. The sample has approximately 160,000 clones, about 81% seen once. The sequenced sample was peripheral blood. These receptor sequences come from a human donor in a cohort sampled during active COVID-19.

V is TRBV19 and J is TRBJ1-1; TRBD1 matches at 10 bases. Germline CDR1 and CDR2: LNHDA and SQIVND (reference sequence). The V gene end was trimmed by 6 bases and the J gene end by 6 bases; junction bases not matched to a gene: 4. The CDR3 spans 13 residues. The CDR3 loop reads CASSGQGVPEAFF. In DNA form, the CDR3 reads TGTGCCAGTAGCGGACAGGGGGTGCCTGAAGCTTTCTTT. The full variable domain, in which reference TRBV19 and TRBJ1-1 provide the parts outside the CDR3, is DGGITQSPKYLFRKEGQNVTLSCEQNLNHDAMYWYRQDPGQGLRLIYYSQIVNDFQKGDIAEGYSVSREKKESFPLTVTSAQKNPTAFYLCASSGQGVPEAFFGQGTRLTVV.

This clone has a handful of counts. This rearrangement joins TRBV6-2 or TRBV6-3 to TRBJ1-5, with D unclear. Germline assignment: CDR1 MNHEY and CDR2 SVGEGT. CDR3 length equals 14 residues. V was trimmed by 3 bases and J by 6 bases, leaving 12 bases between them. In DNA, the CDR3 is TGTGCCAGCAGTTATCGAGGGATTAGTCAGCCCCAGCATTTT. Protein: CASSYRGISQPQHF.

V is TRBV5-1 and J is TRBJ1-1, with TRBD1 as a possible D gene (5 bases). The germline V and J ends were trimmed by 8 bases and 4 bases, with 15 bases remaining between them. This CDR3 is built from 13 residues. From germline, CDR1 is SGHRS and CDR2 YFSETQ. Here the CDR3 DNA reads TGCGCCAGTCTAGGGGAGGTGAGCACTGAAGCTTTCTTT. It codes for CASLGEVSTEAFF.

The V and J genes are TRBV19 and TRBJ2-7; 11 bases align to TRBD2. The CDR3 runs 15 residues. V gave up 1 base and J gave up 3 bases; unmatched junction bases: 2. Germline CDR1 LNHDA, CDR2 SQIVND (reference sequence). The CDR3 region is CASSIATSGIYEQYF. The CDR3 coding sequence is TGTGCCAGTAGTATAGCGACTAGCGGGATCTACGAGCAGTACTTC.

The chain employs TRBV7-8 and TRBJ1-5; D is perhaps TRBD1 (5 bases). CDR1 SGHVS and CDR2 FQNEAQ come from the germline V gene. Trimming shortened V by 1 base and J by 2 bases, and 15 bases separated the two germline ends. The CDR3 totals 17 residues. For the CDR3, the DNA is TGTGCCAGCAGCTTAGTGGCCGGGGGGACCGGCAATCAGCCCCAGCATTTT. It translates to CASSLVAGGTGNQPQHF.

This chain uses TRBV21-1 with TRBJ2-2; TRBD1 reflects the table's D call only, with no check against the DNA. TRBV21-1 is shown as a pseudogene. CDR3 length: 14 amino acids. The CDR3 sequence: CASRGQVNTGELFF. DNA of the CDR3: TGTGCCAGCAGGGGACAGGTTAACACCGGGGAGCTGTTTTTT.

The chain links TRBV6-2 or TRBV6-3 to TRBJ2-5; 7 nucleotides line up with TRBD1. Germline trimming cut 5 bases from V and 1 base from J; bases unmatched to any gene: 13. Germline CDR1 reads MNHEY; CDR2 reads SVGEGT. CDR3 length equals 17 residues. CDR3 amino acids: CASSEAWDSLSQETQYF. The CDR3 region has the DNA TGTGCCAGCAGTGAGGCCTGGGACAGCCTCAGCCAAGAGACCCAGTACTTC.

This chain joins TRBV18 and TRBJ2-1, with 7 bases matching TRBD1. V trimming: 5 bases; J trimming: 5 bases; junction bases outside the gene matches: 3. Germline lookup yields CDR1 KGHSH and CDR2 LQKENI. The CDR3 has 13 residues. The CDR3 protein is CASSGTVHNEQFF. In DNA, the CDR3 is TGTGCCAGCTCAGGGACAGTACACAATGAGCAGTTCTTC.

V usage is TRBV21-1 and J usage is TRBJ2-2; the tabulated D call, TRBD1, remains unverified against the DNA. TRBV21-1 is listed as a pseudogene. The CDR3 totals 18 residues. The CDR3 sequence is CASSDNPGTGGITGELFF. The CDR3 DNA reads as TGTGCCAGCAGTGATAACCCCGGGACAGGGGGCATTACCGGGGAGCTGTTTTTT.

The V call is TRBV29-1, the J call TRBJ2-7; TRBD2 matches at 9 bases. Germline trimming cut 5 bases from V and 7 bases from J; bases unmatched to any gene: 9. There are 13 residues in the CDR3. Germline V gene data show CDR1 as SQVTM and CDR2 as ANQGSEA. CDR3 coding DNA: TGCAGCGTTCTGGTTAGCGGGAGTAAGGAGCAGTACTTC. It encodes CSVLVSGSKEQYF.

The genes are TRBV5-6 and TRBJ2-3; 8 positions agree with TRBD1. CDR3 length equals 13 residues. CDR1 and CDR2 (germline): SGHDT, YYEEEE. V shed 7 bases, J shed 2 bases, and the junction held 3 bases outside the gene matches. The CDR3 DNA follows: TGTGCCAGCGGACAGGGACTCACAGATACGCAGTATTTT. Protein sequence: CASGQGLTDTQYF.

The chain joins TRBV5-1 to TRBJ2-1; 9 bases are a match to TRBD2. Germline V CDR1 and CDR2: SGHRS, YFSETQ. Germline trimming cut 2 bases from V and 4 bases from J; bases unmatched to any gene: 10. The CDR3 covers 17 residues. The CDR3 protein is CASSFFLAGLFYNEQFF. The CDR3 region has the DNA TGCGCCAGCAGCTTTTTCCTAGCGGGACTATTTTACAATGAGCAGTTCTTC.

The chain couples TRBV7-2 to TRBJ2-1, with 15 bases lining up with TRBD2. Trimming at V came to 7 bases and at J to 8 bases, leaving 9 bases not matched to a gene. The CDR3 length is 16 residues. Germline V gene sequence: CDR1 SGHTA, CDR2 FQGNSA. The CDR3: CASNLRGTSGRHEQFF. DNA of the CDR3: TGTGCCAGCAACCTAAGGGGGACTAGCGGGAGGCATGAGCAGTTCTTC. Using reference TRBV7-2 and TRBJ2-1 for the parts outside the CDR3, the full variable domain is GAGVSQSPSNKVTEKGKDVELRCDPISGHTALYWYRQSLGQGLEFLIYFQGNSAPDKSGLPSDRFSAERTGGSVSTLTIQRTQQEDSAVYLCASNLRGTSGRHEQFFGPGTRLTVL.

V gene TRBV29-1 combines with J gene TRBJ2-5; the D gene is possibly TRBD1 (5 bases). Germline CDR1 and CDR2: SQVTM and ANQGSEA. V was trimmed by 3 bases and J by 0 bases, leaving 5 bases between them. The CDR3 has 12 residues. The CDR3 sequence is CSVETDQETQYF. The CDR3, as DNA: TGCAGCGTTGAGACAGACCAAGAGACCCAGTACTTC.

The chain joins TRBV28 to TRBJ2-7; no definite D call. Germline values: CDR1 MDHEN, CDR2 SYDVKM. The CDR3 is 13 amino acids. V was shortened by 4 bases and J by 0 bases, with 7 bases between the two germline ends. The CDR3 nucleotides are TGTGCCAGCAGTTCCCACAGCTCCTACGAGCAGTACTTC. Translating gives CASSSHSSYEQYF.

The CDR3 bases are TGTGCCAGCAGCACCACAGGGGGCGACTATGGCTACACCTTC. Its protein product is CASSTTGGDYGYTF. The chain links TRBV5-5 to TRBJ1-2; TRBD1 aligns across 9 bases. Per the germline V gene, CDR1 is SGHKS and CDR2 is YYEKEE (reference sequence). V lost 4 bases and J lost 3; bases outside the gene matches: 4. The CDR3 loop spans 14 amino acids.

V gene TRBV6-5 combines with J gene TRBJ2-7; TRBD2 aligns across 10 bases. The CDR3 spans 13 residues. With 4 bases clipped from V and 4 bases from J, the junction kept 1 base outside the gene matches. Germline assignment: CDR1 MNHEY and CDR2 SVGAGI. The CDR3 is CASSSSGSYEQYF. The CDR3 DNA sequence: TGTGCCAGCAGTTCTAGCGGGAGTTACGAGCAGTACTTC.